This TCR beta chain derives from a study of blood T cells in healthy people across ages. Study as a whole: Template switching recovered approximately one barcoded beta molecule for every two T cells.

This clonotype was counted between two and nine times. Germline V CDR1 and CDR2: SGHTA, FQGTGA. The CDR3 spans 16 residues. The V and J ends lost 5 bases and 4 bases, in that order; junction bases with no gene match: 10. The authors ran a second PCR of about 7 to 12 cycles using a sample-barcoded 5' primer and a J-beta primer mix. Every cDNA was tagged by a template-switch adaptor with 12 random nucleotides. MiXCR was run by TCRdb on the 5' RACE reads, yielding one entry per CDR3 protein. The sample lists 550,000 to 600,000 distinct CDR3 sequences, 47% occurring once. Sequencing was done on a sample of blood. The receptor's source is an older man in good health. This chain joins TRBV7-3 and TRBJ2-3; 9 positions agree with TRBD2. This CDR3 reads CASSPGALAGADTQYF. The CDR3 coding sequence is TGTGCCAGCAGCCCAGGGGCATTAGCGGGAGCAGATACGCAGTATTTT.